Detailed here is one T cell receptor (beta chain). Its cognate antigen has yet to be identified. The data belong to a study of monozygotic twins with inflammatory bowel disease (dated by TCRdb to between 2019 and 2020). In the study overall: The complete study included roughly 30 monozygotic twin pairs: 19 IBD-discordant Danish pairs and nine German pairs, of which four were IBD-concordant and five were IBD-discordant. Each individual had, on average, about 151 000 unique TCRalpha sequences and 181 000 unique TCRbeta sequences available for analysis. Disease-associated traits were sought mainly through comparisons between IBD patients and their genetically identical healthy co-twins within discordant pairs.

From each donor, a roughly 2.3 ml peripheral blood sample was collected into PAXgene tubes and stored at -80 degrees C. Without any T cell sorting, total RNA was extracted from whole blood using the PAXgene blood miRNA kit on an automated QIAcube. Peripheral blood from monozygotic twin pairs concordant or discordant for inflammatory bowel disease was subjected to deep TCRalpha and TCRbeta repertoire profiling with unique molecular barcoding. Smoking habits were recorded for all twin pairs, and each individual was classified as a current, former or never smoker. What the research found in general, with its limitations: Measured by the inverse Simpson index, TCRbeta repertoire diversity was lower in IBD patients than in their healthy co-twins. Different T cell subtypes could not be distinguished in the analysis. Differing immunosuppressive treatments among patients may have added background noise and inter-individual variability to the repertoires. Compared with healthy twins, IBD patients had fewer clonotypes in common with other individuals, a difference most pronounced in patients showing signs of disease activity. No single strong signal or clonotype linked to IBD turned up in the results, so the idea that one exists was not supported. No difference in repertoire similarity was observed between concordant and discordant twins, possibly owing to limited statistical power.

The library was prepared using 5' RACE. Preparation of each TCR library used approximately 4,000 ng of total RNA. For each sample, cDNA synthesis was carried out in eight separate reactions using SMARTScribe reverse transcriptase. Unique molecular identifiers containing a 6-nucleotide sample barcode were introduced through template switching during cDNA synthesis. Amplification of TCRalpha and TCRbeta cDNA involved two nested PCRs of roughly 17 and 9 cycles, and each PCR was followed by bead purification. Before amplification, the cDNA was treated with uracil DNA-glycosylase and purified using the QIAquick PCR purification kit. The second PCR was the step at which Illumina TruSeq-compatible adapters and sample-specific barcodes were added. TapeStation and Qubit were used to check library quality and concentration, and around 5 ng of each library went into the pool. Sequencing of pooled libraries was carried out on an Illumina HiSeq2500 single-index Rapid Run using 2 x 100 bp reads and custom sequencing primers. In the original analysis: MiGEC version 1.2.6 was used for UMI-based consensus assembly to correct PCR and sequencing errors. MiXCR version 2.1.1 was used to carry out V(D)J alignment, clonotype assembly and CDR3 extraction. To normalise gene usage, clonotype sharing and MAIT/NKT TCR abundance, the analysis used the top 1000, 10 000 and 20 000 clonotypes per sample. After downsampling to 27 000 UMIs, diversity was calculated as the inverse Simpson index using the vegan R package. Statistical testing used paired Mann-Whitney U tests on the discordant twin pairs and applied Benjamini-Hochberg correction for multiple testing. After the reads were reprocessed by TCRdb, one entry was made per CDR3 protein sequence, with no DNA. The V and J calls reflect TCRdb's pipeline rather than the authors' work. In this sample's table one finds 400,000 or so distinct CDR3 sequences. Jointly, the top ten make up about 2.6% of the sample.

Taken from cysteine to phenylalanine, the CDR3 has 13 residues. No nucleotide data were recorded. CDR1 is given as SGHRS and CDR2 as YFSETQ, both from the germline V gene. Here the chain combines TRBV5-1 and TRBJ2-7; TCRdb gives TRBD1 as the D gene, but with no DNA this cannot be confirmed. Sequenced sample: blood. The TCR sequence derives from a human donor with ulcerative colitis or Crohn's disease, or a healthy co-twin of an affected twin (not recorded which). The CDR3 sequence is CASSFGNGNEQYF.